Below, 10 T cell receptor beta chains from the same sample are listed, as sequenced in a study of T cells expressing NK-cell markers. Using the 5' RACE reads, TCRdb records one entry per CDR3 protein without DNA. Its table lists over 350,000 distinct CDR3 sequences. Sequencing was done on a sample of blood T cells: a sorted CD56 or NKG2C T cell subset, CD4+ or CD8+ T cells, or bulk PBMC T cells (not recorded which). All receptors come from a woman aged 45-65 years in good health.

J is TRBJ2-2 and V is TRBV29-1. The germline V gene encodes CDR1 SQVTM and CDR2 ANQGSEA. The CDR3 extends over 12 amino acids. The CDR3 loop reads CSAVLGTGELFF.

The chain carries TRBV6-2 or TRBV6-3 and TRBJ2-4; TCRdb selects TRBD1, and the lack of DNA leaves this call unchecked. Germline-derived CDR1 and CDR2 are MNHEY and SVGEGT. CDR3 size: 14 residues. CDR3 protein: CASTRMGAKNIQYF.

Here the CDR3 reads CASTYTGDTQYF. The chain recombines TRBV7-2 with TRBJ2-3. The germline CDR1 and CDR2 sequences are SGHTA and FQGNSA. The CDR3 spans 12 residues.

The chain is built from TRBV6-5 and TRBJ2-5; TCRdb lists TRBD1, though no DNA is available to test this call. The CDR3 totals 15 residues. CDR1 and CDR2 from the germline V gene are MNHEY and SVGAGI. CDR3 sequence reads: CASSYGTGEQETQYF.

This chain links TRBV12-3 or TRBV12-4 with TRBJ2-2; TCRdb's D gene call, TRBD2, goes unchecked for lack of DNA. CDR3 length: 15 residues. The CDR3 loop is CASTGSGRGTGELFF.

This chain links TRBV12-3 or TRBV12-4 with TRBJ1-2; the D call from TCRdb, TRBD1, cannot be confirmed without DNA. CDR3 length: 15 residues. The CDR3 sequence: CASSPYRGSSNGYTF.

The chain combines TRBV12-3 or TRBV12-4 with TRBJ2-3; there is no DNA to check the TCRdb D call of TRBD2. There are 16 residues in the CDR3. The CDR3 spells CASRNIAGGSRDTQYF.

The chain couples TRBV9 to TRBJ2-7; the D gene TCRdb calls, TRBD2, cannot be checked with no DNA. From germline, CDR1 is SGDLS and CDR2 YYNGEE. This CDR3 contains 16 residues. The CDR3 reads CASSVRGTSGAYEQYF.

CDR3 protein: CASSRRVYTDTQYF. The chain employs TRBV12-3 or TRBV12-4 and TRBJ2-3; TCRdb calls TRBD2, which cannot be checked without DNA. CDR3 length: 14 amino acids.

The V gene is TRBV4-1, the J gene TRBJ2-1; without DNA, the TCRdb call of TRBD1 cannot be checked. Germline V gives CDR1 MGHRA, CDR2 YSYEKL. This CDR3 contains 12 residues. The CDR3 loop reads CASSPRETEQFF.